This T cell receptor (beta chain) was sequenced for a study of beta chain features in type 1 diabetes. Across the whole study: All samples combined gave under 110,000,000 sorted cells for examination. General observations from the study: Within patients, naive, central memory and Treg TCRB repertoires seemed more similar than within healthy donors. Lower insertion and higher deletion counts appeared at VDJ junctions in type 1 diabetes patients. Type 1 diabetes patients showed a moderate but significant shortening of TCRB CDR3s in all four CD4+ subsets.

Sequencing targeted expressed TCRB transcripts, as all isolated RNA had been reverse transcribed. Clones were read by immunoSEQ multiplex PCR, and TCRdb kept only the in-frame ones, dropping some. The table has 70,000 to 90,000 clones, around a third seen once. Trimming cost V 4 bases and J 5 bases, with 14 bases left between them. Looked up from germline, CDR1 is SGHTA and CDR2 is FQGNSA. There are 14 residues in the CDR3. For this clone: Its specificity is unknown.

Sequenced material: stem cell memory CD4+ T cells from blood. The genes are TRBV7-2 and TRBJ2-5; D may be TRBD2 (5 bases). The receptor comes from a woman aged 18-30 years in good health. The CDR3 region is CASSSRSGYETQYF. CDR3 nucleotide sequence: TGTGCCAGCAGCTCCCGGTCGGGGTATGAGACCCAGTACTTC.